This passage covers 16 T cell receptor beta chains from one sample sequenced in a study of blood T cell repertoires in COVID-19. Produced via immunoSEQ multiplex PCR; TCRdb's table is partial and in-frame only. The sample lists some 250,000 clones, 65% to 90% occurring once. The sequenced sample was PBMCs or T cells enriched from blood (not recorded which). These receptors were collected from a man between 18 and 29 years old who had recovered from COVID-19.

The rearrangement links TRBV5-1 to TRBJ2-1, with 8 nucleotides matching TRBD1. CDR1 and CDR2 (germline): SGHRS, YFSETQ. V lost 4 bases, J lost 8 bases, and 5 bases stayed unmatched. This CDR3 contains 13 residues. The CDR3 here is CASSRTGLDEQFF. The CDR3, as DNA: TGCGCCAGCAGCAGGACAGGGTTGGATGAGCAGTTCTTC.

V and J are TRBV10-1 and TRBJ1-4; 7 bases are shared with TRBD1. CDR1 is WNHNN, CDR2 SYGVQD, per germline (reference sequence). The CDR3 runs to 21 residues. V lost 0 bases to trimming and J lost 8 bases; unmatched junction nucleotides: 24. In nucleotides, the CDR3 is TGCGCCAGCAGTGAGTCTAAAGCGACAGGGCCGCCACCCCTGCGGAACGAAAAACTGTTTTTT. This sequence encodes CASSESKATGPPPLRNEKLFF.

The genes are TRBV4-1 and TRBJ2-3, with D maybe TRBD1 (5 bases). Germline V gene sequence: CDR1 MGHRA, CDR2 YSYEKL. V was clipped by 2 bases and J by 1 base, with 10 bases between them. The CDR3 covers 15 residues. Here the CDR3 reads CASSQRTPGTDTQYF. DNA of the CDR3: TGCGCCAGCAGCCAACGGACACCAGGCACAGATACGCAGTATTTT.

The V gene is TRBV2, the J gene TRBJ1-6; TRBD1 is a possible D gene (5 bases). CDR3 length equals 14 residues. Germline V CDR1 and CDR2: SNHLY, FYNNEI. Between the trimmed V and J ends, which lost 2 bases and 8 bases, there was a span of 10 bases. The CDR3 region is CASSETGVYSPLHF. The CDR3 DNA reads TGTGCCAGCAGTGAAACGGGGGTTTATTCACCCCTCCACTTT.

The V and J genes are TRBV9 and TRBJ2-1; TRBD2 aligns across 10 bases. The CDR3 contains 16 residues. Germline values: CDR1 SGDLS, CDR2 YYNGEE. V trimming: 0 bases; J trimming: 2 bases; junction bases outside the gene matches: 2. The CDR3 DNA reads TGTGCCAGCAGCGTAGCTACTAGCGGGGCCTACAATGAGCAGTTCTTC. Amino acid sequence: CASSVATSGAYNEQFF.

This clone is a singleton in its sample. J is TRBJ1-3 and V is TRBV6-5; tentatively, D is TRBD1 (5 bases). The CDR3 runs to 16 residues. Trimming left V 0 bases short and J 7 bases short, with 16 bases between. Germline CDR1 MNHEY, CDR2 SVGAGI. The CDR3 loop reads CASSYSISGGGNTIYF. The CDR3 region has the DNA TGTGCCAGCAGTTACTCGATCTCGGGGGGTGGCAACACCATATATTTT.

In this sample, this clone turned up once. This rearrangement joins TRBV7-2 to TRBJ2-1; TRBD2 is a possible D gene (5 bases). This CDR3 contains 14 residues. V lost 5 bases and J lost 7, with 15 bases in between. Looked up from germline, CDR1 is SGHTA and CDR2 is FQGNSA. For the CDR3, the DNA is TGTGCCAGCAGCCCCCGGACTCGGTCGAATGAGCAGTTCTTC. The encoded protein is CASSPRTRSNEQFF.

The chain joins TRBV3-1 (or the pseudogene TRBV3-2) to TRBJ2-5; D gene unclear. CDR3 size: 11 residues. Germline CDR1 LGHDT, CDR2 YNNKEL (reference sequence). V dropped 2 bases and J dropped 7 bases, with 5 bases sitting between them. CDR3 sequence reads: CASSQSGTQYF. CDR3 coding DNA: TGTGCCAGCAGCCAATCGGGGACCCAGTACTTC.

The V call is TRBV7-6, the J call TRBJ2-3; 8 positions agree with TRBD2. V gave up 0 bases and J gave up 4 bases; unmatched junction bases: 12. CDR1 is SGHVS, CDR2 FNYEAQ, per germline. The CDR3 consists of 18 residues. CDR3 amino acids: CASSLAERGGWSADTQYF. The CDR3 nucleotides read TGTGCCAGCAGCTTAGCGGAACGGGGGGGCTGGTCTGCAGATACGCAGTATTTT. Looking up the rest from reference TRBV7-6 and TRBJ2-3 gives the full variable domain: GAGVSQSPRYKVTKRGQDVALRCDPISGHVSLYWYRQALGQGPEFLTYFNYEAQQDKSGLPNDRFSAERPEGSISTLTIQRTEQRDSAMYRCASSLAERGGWSADTQYFGPGTRLTVL.

Turning to this clone: The junction shows a germline mismatch at one end, possibly a read error. The chain carries TRBV6-1 and TRBJ1-4, with TRBD1 as a possible D gene (6 bases). Germline assignment: CDR1 MNHNS and CDR2 SASEGT. The CDR3 has 14 residues. The CDR3 reads CASSEGGPHEKLFF. In DNA, the CDR3 is TGTGCCAGCAGCGAAGGGGGGCCCCATGAAAAACTGTTTTTT.

The gene calls are TRBV28 and TRBJ2-3; D is perhaps TRBD1 (7 bases). This CDR3 has 15 residues. V was cut by 3 bases and J by 5 bases, with 15 bases left in between. CDR1 is MDHEN and CDR2 is SYDVKM in the germline V gene. This CDR3 is CASSLAGQNLDTQYF. The CDR3 DNA is TGTGCCAGCAGTTTGGCGGGACAGAACCTAGATACGCAGTATTTT.

This chain connects TRBV19 to TRBJ1-6; 8 bases are shared with TRBD1. Trimming cost V 5 bases and J 5 bases; bases outside gene matches: 5. The CDR3 is 15 residues long. Germline V gene data show CDR1 as LNHDA and CDR2 as SQIVND (reference sequence). The CDR3 nucleotides are TGTGCCAGTAGTTCCGGACAGGGCGATAATTCACCCCTCCACTTT. Translating it yields CASSSGQGDNSPLHF.

The V call is TRBV28, the J call TRBJ1-1; D might be TRBD1 (5 bases). The CDR3 extends over 14 amino acids. The V end lost 6 bases, the J end lost 1 base, and 12 bases lay between the germline ends. Looked up from germline, CDR1 is MDHEN and CDR2 is SYDVKM. This CDR3 reads CASSWGLRNTEAFF. The CDR3 bases are TGTGCCAGCAGCTGGGGACTTAGGAACACTGAAGCTTTCTTT.

The CDR3 DNA is TGTGCCAGCAGCCCGGTTGGCGGCACCTACAATGAGCAGTTCTTC. This gives the protein CASSPVGGTYNEQFF. The chain has TRBV11-3 and TRBJ2-1; D gene unclear. The CDR3 totals 15 residues. The V end was cut by 5 bases, the J end by 2 bases, with 13 bases between. Looked up from germline, CDR1 is SGHNT and CDR2 is YENEEA.

This clone came up once. The chain recombines TRBV5-8 with TRBJ2-1; D gene uncertain. CDR1 and CDR2 (germline): SGHTS, YDEGEE. The V and J ends lost 2 bases and 0 bases respectively, with 9 bases between them. This CDR3 is 15 amino acids long. The CDR3 is CASSLLGGSYNEQFF. In nucleotides, the CDR3 is TGTGCCAGCAGCTTATTAGGCGGCTCCTACAATGAGCAGTTCTTC.

The gene calls are TRBV30 and TRBJ2-2; D might be TRBD1 (5 bases). This CDR3 contains 16 residues. Looked up from germline, CDR1 is GTSNPN and CDR2 is SVGIG (reference sequence). Trimming left V 0 bases short and J 3 bases short, with 14 bases between. CDR3 DNA: TGTGCCTGGAGTGTAAAGTCCCAGGGTGACACCGGGGAGCTGTTTTTT. Residues: CAWSVKSQGDTGELFF.